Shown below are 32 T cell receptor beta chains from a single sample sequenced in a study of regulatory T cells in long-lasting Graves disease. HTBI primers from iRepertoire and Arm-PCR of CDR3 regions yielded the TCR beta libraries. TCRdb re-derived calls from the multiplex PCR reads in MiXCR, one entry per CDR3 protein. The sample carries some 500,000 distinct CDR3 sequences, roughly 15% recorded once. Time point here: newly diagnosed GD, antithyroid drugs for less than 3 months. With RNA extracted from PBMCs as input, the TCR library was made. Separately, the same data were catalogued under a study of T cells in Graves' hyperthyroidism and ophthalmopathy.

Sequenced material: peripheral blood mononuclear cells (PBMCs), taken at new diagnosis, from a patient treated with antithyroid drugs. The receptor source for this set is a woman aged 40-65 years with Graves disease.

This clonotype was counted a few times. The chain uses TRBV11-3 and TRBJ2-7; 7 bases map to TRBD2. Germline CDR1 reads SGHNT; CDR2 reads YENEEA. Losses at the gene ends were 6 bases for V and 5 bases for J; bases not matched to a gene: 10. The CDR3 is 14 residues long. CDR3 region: CASRSGGGPNEQYF. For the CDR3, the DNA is TGTGCCAGCAGGTCCGGGGGAGGGCCCAACGAGCAGTACTTC.

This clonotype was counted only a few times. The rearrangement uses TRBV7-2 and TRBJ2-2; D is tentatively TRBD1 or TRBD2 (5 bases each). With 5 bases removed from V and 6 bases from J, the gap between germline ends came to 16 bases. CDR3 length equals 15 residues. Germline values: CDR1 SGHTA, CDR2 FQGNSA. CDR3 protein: CASSPLVGVAGELFF. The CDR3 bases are TGTGCCAGCAGCCCTCTGGTGGGGGTTGCCGGGGAGCTGTTTTTT.

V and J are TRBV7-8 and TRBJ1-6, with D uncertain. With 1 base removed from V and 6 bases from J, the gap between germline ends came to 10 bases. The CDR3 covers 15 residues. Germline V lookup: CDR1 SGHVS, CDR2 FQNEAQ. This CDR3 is CASSLEGMGNSPLHF. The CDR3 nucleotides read TGTGCCAGCAGCTTAGAAGGGATGGGTAATTCACCCCTCCACTTT.

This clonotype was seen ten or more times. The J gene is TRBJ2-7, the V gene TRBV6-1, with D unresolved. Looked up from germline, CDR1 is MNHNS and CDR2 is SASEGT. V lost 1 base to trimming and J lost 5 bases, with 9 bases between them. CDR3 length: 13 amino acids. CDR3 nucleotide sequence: TGTGCCAGCAGTGAAGAGGGCAGGCACGAGCAGTACTTC. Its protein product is CASSEEGRHEQYF.

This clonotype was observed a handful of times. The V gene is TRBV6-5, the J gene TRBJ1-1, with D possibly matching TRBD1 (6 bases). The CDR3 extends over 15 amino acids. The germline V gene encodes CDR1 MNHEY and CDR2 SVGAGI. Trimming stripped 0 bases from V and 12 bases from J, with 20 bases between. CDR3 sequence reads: CASSYSRTALRKSFF. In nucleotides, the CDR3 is TGTGCCAGCAGTTACTCTCGGACAGCGTTACGTAAATCTTTCTTT.

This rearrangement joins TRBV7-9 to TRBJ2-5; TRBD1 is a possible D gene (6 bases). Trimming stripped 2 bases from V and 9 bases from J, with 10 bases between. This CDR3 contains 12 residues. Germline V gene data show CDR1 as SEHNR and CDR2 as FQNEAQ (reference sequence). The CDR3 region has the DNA TGTGCCAGCAGCTTAACAGGGATTCCCCAGTACTTC. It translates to CASSLTGIPQYF.

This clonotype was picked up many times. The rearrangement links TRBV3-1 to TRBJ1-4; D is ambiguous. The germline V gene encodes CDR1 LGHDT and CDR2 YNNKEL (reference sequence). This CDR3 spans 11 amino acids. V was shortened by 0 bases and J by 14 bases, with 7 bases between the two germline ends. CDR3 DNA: TGTGCCAGCAGCCAAGATGGGAAGCTGTTTTTT. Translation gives CASSQDGKLFF.

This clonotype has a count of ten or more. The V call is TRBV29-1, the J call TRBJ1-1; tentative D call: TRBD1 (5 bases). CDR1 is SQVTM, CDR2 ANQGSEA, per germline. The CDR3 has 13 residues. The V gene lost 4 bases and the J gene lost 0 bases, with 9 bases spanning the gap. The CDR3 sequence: CSVVGTMNTEAFF. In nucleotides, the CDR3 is TGCAGCGTTGTAGGGACCATGAACACTGAAGCTTTCTTT.

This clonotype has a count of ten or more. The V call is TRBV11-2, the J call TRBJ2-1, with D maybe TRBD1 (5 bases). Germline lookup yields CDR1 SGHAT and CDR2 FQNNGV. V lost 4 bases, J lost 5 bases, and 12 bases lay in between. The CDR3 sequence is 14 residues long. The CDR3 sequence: CASSYEGANNEQFF. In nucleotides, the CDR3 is TGTGCCAGCAGCTATGAAGGGGCAAACAATGAGCAGTTCTTC.

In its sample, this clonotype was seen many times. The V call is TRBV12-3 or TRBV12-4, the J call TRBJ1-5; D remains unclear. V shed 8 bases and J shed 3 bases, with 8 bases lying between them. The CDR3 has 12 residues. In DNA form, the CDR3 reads TGTGCCAGCGCCGGTTACAATCAGCCCCAGCATTTT. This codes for CASAGYNQPQHF.

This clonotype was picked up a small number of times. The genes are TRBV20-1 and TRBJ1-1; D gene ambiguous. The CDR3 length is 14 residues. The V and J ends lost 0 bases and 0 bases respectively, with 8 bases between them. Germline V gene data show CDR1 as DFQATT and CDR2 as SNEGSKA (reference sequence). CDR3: CSAREPFMNTEAFF. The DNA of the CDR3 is TGCAGTGCTAGAGAACCGTTCATGAACACTGAAGCTTTCTTT.

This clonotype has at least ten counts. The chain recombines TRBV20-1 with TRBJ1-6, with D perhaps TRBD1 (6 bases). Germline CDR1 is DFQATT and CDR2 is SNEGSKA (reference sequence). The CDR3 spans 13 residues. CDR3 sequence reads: CSLNRDLSSPLHF. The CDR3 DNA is TGCAGCCTAAACAGGGATTTGAGTTCACCCCTCCACTTT.

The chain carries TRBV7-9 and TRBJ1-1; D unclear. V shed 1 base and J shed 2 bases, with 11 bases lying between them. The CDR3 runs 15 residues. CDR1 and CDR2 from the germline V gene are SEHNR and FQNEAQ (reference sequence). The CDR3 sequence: CASSLEQVVNTEAFF. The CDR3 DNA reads TGTGCCAGCAGCTTAGAGCAAGTTGTAAACACTGAAGCTTTCTTT.

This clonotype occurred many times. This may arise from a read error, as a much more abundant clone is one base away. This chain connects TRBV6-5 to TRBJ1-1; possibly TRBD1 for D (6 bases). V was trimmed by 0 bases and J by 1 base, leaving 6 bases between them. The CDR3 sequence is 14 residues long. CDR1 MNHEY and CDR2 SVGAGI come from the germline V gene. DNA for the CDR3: TGTGCCAGCAGTTACTCGGACAGGAACACTGAAGCTTTCTTT. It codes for CASSYSDRNTEAFF.

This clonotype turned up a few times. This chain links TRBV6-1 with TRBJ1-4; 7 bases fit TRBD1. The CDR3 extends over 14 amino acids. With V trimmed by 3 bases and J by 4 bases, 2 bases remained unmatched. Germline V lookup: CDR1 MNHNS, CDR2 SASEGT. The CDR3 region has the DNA TGTGCCAGCAGTGACAGGGGGAATAATGAAAAACTGTTTTTT. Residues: CASSDRGNNEKLFF.

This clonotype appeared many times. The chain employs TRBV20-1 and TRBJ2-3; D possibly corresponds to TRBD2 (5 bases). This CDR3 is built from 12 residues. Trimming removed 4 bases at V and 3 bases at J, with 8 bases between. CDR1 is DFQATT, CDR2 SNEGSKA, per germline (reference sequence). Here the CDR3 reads CSATRATDTQYF. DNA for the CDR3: TGCAGTGCTACGAGGGCGACAGATACGCAGTATTTT.

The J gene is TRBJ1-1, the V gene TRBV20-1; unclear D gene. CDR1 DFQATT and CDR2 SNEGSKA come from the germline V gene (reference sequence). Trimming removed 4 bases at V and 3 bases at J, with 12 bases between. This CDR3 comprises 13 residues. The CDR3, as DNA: TGCAGTGCTATATCCCACAAAGACACTGAAGCTTTCTTT. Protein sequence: CSAISHKDTEAFF.

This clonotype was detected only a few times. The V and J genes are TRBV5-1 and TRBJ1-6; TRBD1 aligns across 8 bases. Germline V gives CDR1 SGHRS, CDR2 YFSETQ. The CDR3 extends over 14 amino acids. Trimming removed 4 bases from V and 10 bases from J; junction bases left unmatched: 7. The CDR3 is CASSRLQGDSPLHF. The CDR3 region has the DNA TGCGCCAGCAGCCGGCTACAGGGGGACTCACCCCTCCACTTT. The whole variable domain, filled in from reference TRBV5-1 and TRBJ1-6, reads KAGVTQTPRYLIKTRGQQVTLSCSPISGHRSVSWYQQTPGQGLQFLFEYFSETQRNKGNFPGRFSGRQFSNSRSEMNVSTLELGDSALYLCASSRLQGDSPLHFGNGTRLTVT.

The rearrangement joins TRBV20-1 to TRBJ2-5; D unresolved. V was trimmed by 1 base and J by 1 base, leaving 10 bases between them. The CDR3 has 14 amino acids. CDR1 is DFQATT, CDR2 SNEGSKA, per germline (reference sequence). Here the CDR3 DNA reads TGCAGTGCTAGAGCCCCCCACAGCCAAGAGACCCAGTACTTC. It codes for CSARAPHSQETQYF.

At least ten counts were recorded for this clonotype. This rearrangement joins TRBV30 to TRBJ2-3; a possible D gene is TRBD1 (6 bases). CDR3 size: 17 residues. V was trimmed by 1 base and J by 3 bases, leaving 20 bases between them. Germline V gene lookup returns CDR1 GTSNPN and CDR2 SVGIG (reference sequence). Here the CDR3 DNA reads TGTGCCTGGAGTGAACTTGCAACAGGGAGAGGGACAGATACGCAGTATTTT. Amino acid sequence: CAWSELATGRGTDTQYF.

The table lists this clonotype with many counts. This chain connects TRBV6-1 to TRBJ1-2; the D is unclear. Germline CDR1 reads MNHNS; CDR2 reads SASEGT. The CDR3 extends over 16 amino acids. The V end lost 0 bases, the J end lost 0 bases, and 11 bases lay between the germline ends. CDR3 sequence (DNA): TGTGCCAGCAGTGAAGCGGGAACAGTAGCTAACTATGGCTACACCTTC. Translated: CASSEAGTVANYGYTF.

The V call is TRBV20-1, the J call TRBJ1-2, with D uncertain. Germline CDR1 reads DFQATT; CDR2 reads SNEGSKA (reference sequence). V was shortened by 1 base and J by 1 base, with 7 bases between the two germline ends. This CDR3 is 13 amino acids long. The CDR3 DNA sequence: TGCAGTGCTAGAGGGTCAGATAACTATGGCTACACCTTC. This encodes CSARGSDNYGYTF.

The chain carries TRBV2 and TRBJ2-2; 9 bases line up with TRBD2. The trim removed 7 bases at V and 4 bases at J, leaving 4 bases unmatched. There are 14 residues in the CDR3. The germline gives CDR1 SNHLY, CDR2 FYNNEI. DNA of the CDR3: TGTGCCAGCAACGCGGGGGGGCGCACCGGGGAGCTGTTTTTT. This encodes CASNAGGRTGELFF.

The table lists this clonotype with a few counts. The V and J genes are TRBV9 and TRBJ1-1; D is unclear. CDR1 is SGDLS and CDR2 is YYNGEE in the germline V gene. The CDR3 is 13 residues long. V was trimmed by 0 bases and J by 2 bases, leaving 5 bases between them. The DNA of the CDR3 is TGTGCCAGCAGCGTAGGGACCAACACTGAAGCTTTCTTT. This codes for CASSVGTNTEAFF.

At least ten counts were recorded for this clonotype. The CDR3 DNA reads TGCGCCAGCAGCTCGGGGACAGGGAGGTTGATCTACGAGCAGTACTTC. This translates into CASSSGTGRLIYEQYF. The chain recombines TRBV5-1 with TRBJ2-7; 9 bases map to TRBD1. J was trimmed by 3 bases and V by 3 bases; bases with no gene match: 10. The CDR3 extends over 16 amino acids. Germline assignment: CDR1 SGHRS and CDR2 YFSETQ.

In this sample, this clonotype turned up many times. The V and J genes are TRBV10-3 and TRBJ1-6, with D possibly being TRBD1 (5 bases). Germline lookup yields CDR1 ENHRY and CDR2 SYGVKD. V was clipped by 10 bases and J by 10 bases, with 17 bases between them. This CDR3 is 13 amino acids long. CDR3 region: CATRGEGESPLHF. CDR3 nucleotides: TGTGCCACCAGAGGGGAAGGGGAATCACCCCTCCACTTT.

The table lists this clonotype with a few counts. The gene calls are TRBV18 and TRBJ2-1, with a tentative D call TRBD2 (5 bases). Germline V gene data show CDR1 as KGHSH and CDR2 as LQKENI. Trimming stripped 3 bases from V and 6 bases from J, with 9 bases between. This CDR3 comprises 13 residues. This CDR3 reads CASSPPSLNEQFF. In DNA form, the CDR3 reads TGTGCCAGCTCACCCCCTAGCCTCAATGAGCAGTTCTTC.

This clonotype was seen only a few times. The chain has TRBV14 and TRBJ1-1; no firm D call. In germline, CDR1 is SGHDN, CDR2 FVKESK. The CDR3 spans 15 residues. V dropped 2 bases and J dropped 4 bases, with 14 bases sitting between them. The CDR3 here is CASSQKDHYFTEAFF. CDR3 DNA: TGTGCCAGCAGCCAAAAGGACCATTACTTCACTGAAGCTTTCTTT. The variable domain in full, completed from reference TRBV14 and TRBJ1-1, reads EAGVTQFPSHSVIEKGQTVTLRCDPISGHDNLYWYRRVMGKEIKFLLHFVKESKQDESGMPNNRFLAERTGGTYSTLKVQPAELEDSGVYFCASSQKDHYFTEAFFGQGTRLTVV.

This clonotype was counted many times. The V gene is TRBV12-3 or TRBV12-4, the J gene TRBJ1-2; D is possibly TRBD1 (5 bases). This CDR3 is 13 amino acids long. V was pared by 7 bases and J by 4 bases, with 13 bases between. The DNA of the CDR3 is TGTGCCAGCACCTTTCCCCAGGGCTATGGCTACACCTTC. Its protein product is CASTFPQGYGYTF.

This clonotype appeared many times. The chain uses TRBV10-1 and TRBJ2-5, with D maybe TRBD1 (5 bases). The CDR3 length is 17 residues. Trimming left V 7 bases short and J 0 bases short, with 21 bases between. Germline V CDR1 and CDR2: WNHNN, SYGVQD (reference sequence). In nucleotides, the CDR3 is TGCGCCAGCAAACTTGGTCTGCCAGGGCAGTACCAAGAGACCCAGTACTTC. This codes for CASKLGLPGQYQETQYF.

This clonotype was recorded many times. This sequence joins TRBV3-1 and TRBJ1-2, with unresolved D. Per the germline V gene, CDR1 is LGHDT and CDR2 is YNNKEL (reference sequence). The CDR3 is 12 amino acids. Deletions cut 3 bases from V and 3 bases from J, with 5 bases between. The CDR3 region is CASSHGDYGYTF. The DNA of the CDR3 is TGTGCCAGCAGCCATGGGGACTATGGCTACACCTTC. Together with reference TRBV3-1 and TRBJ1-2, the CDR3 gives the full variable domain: DTAVSQTPKYLVTQMGNDKSIKCEQNLGHDTMYWYKQDSKKFLKIMFSYNNKELIINETVPNRFSPKSPDKAHLNLHINSLELGDSAVYFCASSHGDYGYTFGSGTRLTVV.

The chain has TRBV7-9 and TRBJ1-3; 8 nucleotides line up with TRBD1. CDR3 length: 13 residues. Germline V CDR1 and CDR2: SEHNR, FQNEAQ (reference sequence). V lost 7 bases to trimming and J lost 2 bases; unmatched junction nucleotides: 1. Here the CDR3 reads CASTDRAGNTIYF. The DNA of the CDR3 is TGTGCCAGCACGGACAGGGCTGGAAACACCATATATTTT. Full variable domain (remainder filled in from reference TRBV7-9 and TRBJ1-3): DTGVSQNPRHKITKRGQNVTFRCDPISEHNRLYWYRQTLGQGPEFLTYFQNEAQLEKSRLLSDRFSAERPKGSFSTLEIQRTEQGDSAMYLCASTDRAGNTIYFGEGSWLTVV.